This T cell receptor beta chain was sequenced during a study of T cells in Graves' hyperthyroidism and ophthalmopathy. On this clonotype: Its target is unknown.

TCR beta CDR3 sequences were amplified from RNA transcripts. Initially, a first-round RT-PCR of the TCR CDR3 employed the HTBI primer set. A single record per CDR3 protein comes from TCRdb applying MiXCR to the multiplex PCR reads. The data contain more than 300,000 distinct CDR3 sequences, around 14% of them singletons. Trimming took 0 bases from V and 3 from J; bases not matched to a gene: 4. CDR1 and CDR2 (germline): MGHRA, YSYEKL. The CDR3 sequence is 15 residues long. Broader study findings: Ophthalmopathy was distinguished from stable hyperthyroidism by 13 V-J signatures.

Sequenced input: blood. The TCR originated in a woman aged 55-69 years with Graves' hyperthyroidism. The chain couples TRBV4-1 to TRBJ2-7, with 8 bases matching TRBD1. The CDR3 here is CASSQDYGQGYEQYF. CDR3 nucleotides: TGCGCCAGCAGCCAAGATTATGGACAGGGCTACGAGCAGTACTTC.